This T cell receptor (beta chain) came from a study of vaccination effects on CD4 cells after COVID-19. For the study at large: Everyone in the study got two shots of either the BNT162b2 or mRNA-1273 vaccine. General study results and limits: In the late period after vaccination, infection- and vaccine-induced clones contracted markedly.

ViraFEST assay sequencing came after antigen-specific CD4+ T cells were expanded with viral peptide pools. Investigators separated out CD4+ T cells once less than 11 days of culture had passed. Among the vaccine recipients, none had a prior SARS-CoV-2 infection, and nucleocapsid antibodies were negative. A few million PBMC were seeded per well and grown in the presence of roughly 10 IU/ml IL-2 and around 10 ug/ml peptides. A half-volume exchange with IL-2 medium occurred on days 3 and 7. Comment on this clone: Its antigen remains unidentified.

CDR3 length equals 15 residues. Looked up from germline, CDR1 is MDHEN and CDR2 is SYDVKM. V was pared by 6 bases and J by 1 base, with 6 bases of the junction left unmatched. Libraries were prepared by immunoSEQ multiplex PCR; TCRdb keeps only in-frame clonotypes and omits some of them. The sample consists of fewer than 85,000 clones, about 79% of them appearing once. Sequences were derived from CD4+ T cells from PBMCs cultured with SARS-CoV-2 spike peptides, sampled before COVID-19 vaccination. V and J are TRBV28 and TRBJ2-3; 8 nucleotides align to TRBD2. The TCR sequence derives from a human donor who received a COVID-19 vaccine. The CDR3 DNA sequence: TGTGCCAGCAGCTCTCCGGGGGGGCGCACAGATACGCAGTATTTT. Its protein is CASSSPGGRTDTQYF.